What follows are 22 T cell receptor beta chains derived from one specimen sequenced in a study of T cell responses to AZD1222 COVID-19 vaccine. Produced via immunoSEQ multiplex PCR; TCRdb's table is partial and in-frame only. The sample has more than 100,000 clones, 70% to 90% seen once. The source material was peripheral blood, sampled on day 0 of AZD1222 vaccination. The source is an adult in good health.

The chain has TRBV6-5 and TRBJ1-4, with D possibly being TRBD1 (5 bases). CDR3 length: 14 amino acids. The V gene lost 9 bases and the J gene lost 5 bases, with 16 bases spanning the gap. CDR1 is MNHEY, CDR2 SVGAGI, per germline. The CDR3 sequence: CASRDPSLNEKLFF. The CDR3 DNA reads as TGTGCCAGTCGGGACCCCAGCCTCAATGAAAAACTGTTTTTT.

This chain links TRBV6-4 with TRBJ2-1; TRBD1 aligns across 10 bases. V was clipped by 4 bases and J by 6 bases; unmatched bases: 6. Per the germline V gene, CDR1 is MRHNA and CDR2 is SNTAGT. The CDR3 sequence is 15 residues long. CDR3 sequence: CASSARDRGRNEQFF. Written as DNA, the CDR3 is TGTGCCAGCAGTGCCCGGGACAGGGGTCGCAATGAGCAGTTCTTC.

The chain couples TRBV9 to TRBJ2-7; D not certain. Trimming removed 5 bases at V and 5 bases at J, with 11 bases between. Germline CDR1 SGDLS, CDR2 YYNGEE. The CDR3 is 12 residues long. The CDR3 sequence is CASSTPAHEQYF. As DNA, the CDR3 is TGTGCCAGCAGTACCCCCGCCCACGAGCAGTACTTC.

The chain couples TRBV10-3 to TRBJ2-5; perhaps TRBD1 as D (6 bases). Looked up from germline, CDR1 is ENHRY and CDR2 is SYGVKD. The CDR3 loop spans 13 amino acids. Trimming removed 6 bases at V and 5 bases at J, with 13 bases between. In nucleotides, the CDR3 is TGTGCCATCAGAAGACAGGAAGGTGAGACCCAGTACTTC. Its protein is CAIRRQEGETQYF.

This clone was observed a handful of times. This chain links TRBV5-1 with TRBJ1-3; no clear D. Trimming removed 4 bases from V and 4 bases from J, with 12 bases in between. Germline assignment: CDR1 SGHRS and CDR2 YFSETQ. The CDR3 sequence is 14 residues long. The CDR3 DNA reads as TGCGCCAGCAGCCGAAGTATGCAGGGAAACACCATATATTTT. Residues: CASSRSMQGNTIYF.

This CDR3 is CASSRGLAVGLDTQYF. CDR3 nucleotides: TGTGCCAGCAGCCGGGGACTAGCGGTCGGATTAGATACGCAGTATTTT. This chain joins TRBV14 and TRBJ2-3, with 11 bases fitting TRBD2. The CDR3 extends over 16 amino acids. Germline CDR1 SGHDN, CDR2 FVKESK. J gave up 5 bases and V 4 bases, and 8 bases lay outside the gene matches. Drawing the rest from reference TRBV14 and TRBJ2-3, the complete variable domain is EAGVTQFPSHSVIEKGQTVTLRCDPISGHDNLYWYRRVMGKEIKFLLHFVKESKQDESGMPNNRFLAERTGGTYSTLKVQPAELEDSGVYFCASSRGLAVGLDTQYFGPGTRLTVL.

The genes are TRBV11-2 and TRBJ2-7, with D perhaps TRBD1 (5 bases). V was trimmed by 3 bases and J by 1 base, leaving 16 bases between them. The germline V gene encodes CDR1 SGHAT and CDR2 FQNNGV. The CDR3 extends over 16 amino acids. This CDR3 reads CASSFFTGIQSYEQYF. The CDR3 bases are TGTGCCAGCAGCTTCTTTACAGGCATTCAATCCTACGAGCAGTACTTC.

V gene TRBV9 combines with J gene TRBJ1-1, with a weak D call TRBD1 (6 bases). This CDR3 is 13 amino acids long. Between the trimmed V and J ends, which lost 3 bases and 4 bases, there was a span of 10 bases. The germline CDR1 and CDR2 sequences are SGDLS and YYNGEE. The CDR3 nucleotides are TGTGCCAGCAGCGCAGGGGTGGCCACTGAAGCTTTCTTT. Its protein is CASSAGVATEAFF.

The rearrangement joins TRBV6-6 to TRBJ2-1; D not certain. CDR1 and CDR2 from the germline V gene are MNHNY and SVGAGI (reference sequence). The CDR3 is 11 residues long. V was cut by 2 bases and J by 10 bases, with 6 bases left in between. The CDR3 here is CASSYVEEQFF. CDR3 sequence (DNA): TGTGCCAGCAGTTACGTGGAGGAGCAGTTCTTC.

The chain links TRBV11-2 to TRBJ2-7; TRBD1 matches 10 bases. From germline, CDR1 is SGHAT and CDR2 FQNNGV. V lost 1 base and J lost 4; bases outside the gene matches: 4. The CDR3 runs to 15 residues. The CDR3 DNA is TGTGCCAGCAGCTTAGGGACAGGGGGTATGTACGAGCAGTACTTC. Translated: CASSLGTGGMYEQYF.

This clone was seen only a few times. The chain joins TRBV3-1 (or the pseudogene TRBV3-2) to TRBJ2-7; tentatively, D is TRBD2 (6 bases). V was clipped by 4 bases and J by 3 bases, with 16 bases between them. Germline assignment: CDR1 LGHDT and CDR2 YNNKEL (reference sequence). This CDR3 is 15 amino acids long. CDR3 bases: TGTGCCAGCAGCCCCCTCGGGGGACCTAACTACGAGCAGTACTTC. Protein product: CASSPLGGPNYEQYF.

The chain recombines TRBV27 with TRBJ1-1; D remains ambiguous. Trimming removed 3 bases at V and 1 base at J, with 6 bases between. CDR1 and CDR2 (germline): MNHEY, SMNVEV (reference sequence). The CDR3 extends over 13 amino acids. CDR3 region: CASSLTTNTEAFF. Written as DNA, the CDR3 is TGTGCCAGCAGTTTGACCACGAACACTGAAGCTTTCTTT.

The chain employs TRBV10-3 and TRBJ2-3; D perhaps matches TRBD2 (5 bases). The CDR3 has 15 residues. Trimming took off 6 bases at V and 2 bases at J, with 15 bases between the two ends. Germline assignment: CDR1 ENHRY and CDR2 SYGVKD. CDR3 loop: CAIRPGLSDTDTQYF. In nucleotides, the CDR3 is TGTGCCATCAGGCCCGGACTTTCTGACACAGATACGCAGTATTTT.

This clone showed up just a few times. V gene TRBV2 combines with J gene TRBJ2-7; D ambiguous. Looked up from germline, CDR1 is SNHLY and CDR2 is FYNNEI. This CDR3 is 11 amino acids long. Trimming cost V 6 bases and J 2 bases, with 5 bases left between them. In DNA, the CDR3 is TGTGCCAGCAGCACCGCCTACGAGCAGTACTTC. Protein: CASSTAYEQYF.

This chain links TRBV5-1 with TRBJ1-2, with TRBD1 matching over 10 bases. V lost 5 bases and J lost 6; bases outside the gene matches: 7. CDR1 SGHRS and CDR2 YFSETQ come from the germline V gene. The CDR3 covers 14 residues. In DNA, the CDR3 is TGCGCCAGCAGACCGACAGGGGGCGCGGATGGCTACACCTTC. It yields the protein CASRPTGGADGYTF.

The rearrangement joins TRBV19 to TRBJ1-3; D is possibly TRBD1 (6 bases). V shed 9 bases and J shed 7 bases, with 13 bases lying between them. The germline V gene encodes CDR1 LNHDA and CDR2 SQIVND (reference sequence). CDR3 length: 12 residues. This CDR3 reads CASTGTFNTIYF. CDR3 bases: TGTGCCAGCACCGGGACATTCAACACCATATATTTT.

This clone was recorded only once. The chain recombines TRBV18 with TRBJ1-2, with D unclear. The CDR3 is 15 amino acids. Trimming shortened V by 5 bases and J by 7 bases, and 20 bases separated the two germline ends. The V gene's germline CDR1 is KGHSH and CDR2 LQKENI. CDR3 amino acids: CASSSEGPTVAGYTF. The DNA for the CDR3 is TGTGCCAGCTCATCAGAAGGGCCAACGGTAGCTGGCTACACCTTC.

The V and J genes are TRBV5-6 and TRBJ2-1; 7 bases fit TRBD1. From germline, CDR1 is SGHDT and CDR2 YYEEEE. Trimming removed 6 bases from V and 6 bases from J; junction bases left unmatched: 6. The CDR3 runs 13 residues. CDR3 in DNA: TGTGCCAGCAACCTCGACAGGGTCAATGAGCAGTTCTTC. Residues: CASNLDRVNEQFF.

In nucleotides, the CDR3 is TGTGCCAGCTCACCACAGGGTACTGAAGCTTTCTTT. This encodes CASSPQGTEAFF. This chain uses TRBV18 with TRBJ1-1; D is ambiguous. The CDR3 covers 12 residues. Germline V CDR1 and CDR2: KGHSH, LQKENI. V lost 1 base, J lost 5 bases, and 5 bases lay in between.

This rearrangement joins TRBV7-2 to TRBJ1-6; possible D gene TRBD1, 6 bases. The V end was cut by 5 bases, the J end by 6 bases, with 14 bases between. The CDR3 is 15 residues long. CDR1 SGHTA and CDR2 FQGNSA come from the germline V gene. This CDR3 reads CASSPLTGINSPLHF. CDR3 nucleotides: TGTGCCAGCAGCCCGTTAACAGGGATTAATTCACCCCTCCACTTT. The whole variable domain, filled in from reference TRBV7-2 and TRBJ1-6, reads GAGVSQSPSNKVTEKGKDVELRCDPISGHTALYWYRQSLGQGLEFLIYFQGNSAPDKSGLPSDRFSAERTGGSVSTLTIQRTQQEDSAVYLCASSPLTGINSPLHFGNGTRLTVT.

A single count supports this clone. The chain couples TRBV6-2 or TRBV6-3 to TRBJ2-1; D call uncertain. Germline CDR1 is MNHEY and CDR2 is SVGEGT. The V gene lost 6 bases and the J gene lost 8 bases, with 26 bases spanning the gap. This CDR3 is 17 amino acids long. CDR3 DNA sequence: TGTGCCAGCAGCCCAAGTAGACCACGCTCTAGACCGCATGAGCAGTTCTTC. Residues: CASSPSRPRSRPHEQFF.

There are a few counts of this clone. The V and J genes are TRBV15 and TRBJ1-1; 7 bases line up with TRBD1. CDR1 is LNHNV and CDR2 is YYDKDF in the germline V gene (reference sequence). The junction had 7 bases not matched to a gene; V was cut back by 3 bases and J by 9 bases. This CDR3 region has 13 residues. The CDR3 nucleotides read TGTGCCACCAGCAGGGGGGGACAGAACAAAGCTTTCTTT. This sequence encodes CATSRGGQNKAFF. Supplemented by reference TRBV15 and TRBJ1-1, the full variable domain reads DAMVIQNPRYQVTQFGKPVTLSCSQTLNHNVMYWYQQKSSQAPKLLFHYYDKDFNNEADTPDNFQSRRPNTSFCFLDIRSPGLGDTAMYLCATSRGGQNKAFFGQGTRLTVV.